These 13 T cell receptor beta chains share one sample of origin, sequenced in a study of response to subunit inactivated influenza vaccine. TCRdb fed the RT-PCR reads into MiXCR, producing one record per CDR3 protein. The data show just over 300,000 distinct CDR3 sequences, 20% to 25% seen once. The starting material was PBMCs from blood, obtained 21 months after vaccination. All receptors derive from a man between 50 and 69 years old who received an inactivated influenza vaccine.

The CDR3 nucleotides read TGCAGTGCTAGAGATCCAGCGGGAGACTACAATGAGCAGTTCTTC. It yields the protein CSARDPAGDYNEQFF. The V and J genes are TRBV20-1 and TRBJ2-1; 8 bases line up with TRBD2. The CDR3 extends over 15 amino acids. CDR1 is DFQATT, CDR2 SNEGSKA, per germline (reference sequence). Unmatched junction bases numbered 4, after V lost 0 bases and J lost 3 bases.

The CDR3 is CASSTGDRQTTDTQYF. The CDR3 DNA reads TGCGCCAGCAGCACCGGGGACAGGCAAACGACAGATACGCAGTATTTT. The J gene is TRBJ2-3, the V gene TRBV5-1; 8 bases match TRBD1. Trimming took 4 bases from V and 3 from J; bases not matched to a gene: 10. The CDR3 is made up of 16 amino acids. Per the germline V gene, CDR1 is SGHRS and CDR2 is YFSETQ.

The CDR3 nucleotides are TGTGCCAGCAGTGCAACAGGAATAAATGGCTACACCTTC. This gives the protein CASSATGINGYTF. The chain carries TRBV12-3 or TRBV12-4 and TRBJ1-2; TRBD1 might be the D (5 bases). V was cut by 5 bases and J by 6 bases, with 13 bases left in between. This CDR3 spans 13 amino acids.

This clonotype was detected only a few times. The J gene is TRBJ1-3, the V gene TRBV18; D call uncertain. Trimming took 0 bases from V and 0 from J, leaving 12 bases between them. The CDR3 has 17 amino acids. Germline values: CDR1 KGHSH, CDR2 LQKENI. The CDR3 loop is CASSPPVRKNSGNTIYF. The CDR3, as DNA: TGTGCCAGCTCACCACCGGTCAGAAAAAACTCTGGAAACACCATATATTTT.

This clonotype was observed at least ten times. CDR3 sequence: CSATAGTSSNQPQHF. The CDR3 DNA reads as TGCAGCGCGACCGCCGGGACATCTAGCAATCAGCCCCAGCATTTT. The V and J genes are TRBV20-1 and TRBJ1-5; maybe TRBD1 (6 bases). Germline loops: CDR1 DFQATT, CDR2 SNEGSKA (reference sequence). CDR3 size: 15 residues.

This clonotype was seen more than once but under ten times. This chain connects TRBV11-2 to TRBJ1-3; the match to TRBD1 covers 8 bases. The CDR3 contains 16 residues. Germline-derived CDR1 and CDR2 are SGHAT and FQNNGV. Trimming at V came to 5 bases and at J to 4 bases, leaving 10 bases not matched to a gene. The CDR3 region has the DNA TGTGCCAGCAGCGCAGGACAGGGTCTGGCGGGAAACACCATATATTTT. It translates to CASSAGQGLAGNTIYF. Full variable domain (outside the CDR3, taken from reference TRBV11-2 and TRBJ1-3): EAGVAQSPRYKIIEKRQSVAFWCNPISGHATLYWYQQILGQGPKLLIQFQNNGVVDDSQLPKDRFSAERLKGVDSTLKIQPAKLEDSAVYLCASSAGQGLAGNTIYFGEGSWLTVV.

The J gene is TRBJ2-7, the V gene TRBV10-3; D uncertain. Germline CDR1 and CDR2: ENHRY and SYGVKD. Trimming took 3 bases from V and 7 from J, leaving 7 bases between them. The CDR3 covers 11 residues. In DNA form, the CDR3 reads TGTGCCATCAGTGATGTTGGGGAGCAGTACTTC. Its protein product is CAISDVGEQYF.

In this sample, this clonotype turned up a few times. The chain has TRBV6-1 and TRBJ2-2, with TRBD1 identical over 7 bases. This CDR3 contains 13 residues. V shed 10 bases and J 3 bases; nucleotides not matched to a gene: 5. Germline-derived CDR1 and CDR2 are MNHNS and SASEGT. Here the CDR3 reads CATSGTDTGELFF. CDR3 nucleotides: TGTGCCACCTCCGGGACAGACACCGGGGAGCTGTTTTTT.

This clonotype was detected only a few times. The chain carries TRBV15 and TRBJ1-1, with 8 bases fitting TRBD1. The CDR3 contains 13 residues. Germline CDR1 reads LNHNV; CDR2 reads YYDKDF (reference sequence). Trimming took 9 bases from V and 0 from J; bases not matched to a gene: 3. CDR3: CATADRVNTEAFF. CDR3 coding DNA: TGTGCCACAGCGGACAGGGTGAACACTGAAGCTTTCTTT.

This chain joins TRBV6-1 and TRBJ2-2, with 11 nucleotides matching TRBD2. Unmatched junction bases numbered 4, after V lost 6 bases and J lost 4 bases. CDR1 MNHNS and CDR2 SASEGT come from the germline V gene. This CDR3 comprises 15 residues. In nucleotides, the CDR3 is TGTGCCAGCAGCCCTACTAGCGGGAGCACCGGGGAGCTGTTTTTT. It is translated as CASSPTSGSTGELFF.

This clonotype was counted a few times. The J gene is TRBJ1-2, the V gene TRBV4-3; D gene uncertain. CDR1 and CDR2 (germline): LGHNA, YSLEER. V lost 0 bases and J 3 bases, leaving 11 bases between the germline ends. This CDR3 is built from 15 residues. The CDR3 is CASSQDFRGDYGYTF. In DNA, the CDR3 is TGCGCCAGCAGCCAAGATTTCCGGGGAGACTATGGCTACACCTTC.

This clonotype was detected a few times. The DNA for the CDR3 is TGTGCCAGCAGGCCCGGCCGGGACAGGTCCTACGAGCAGTACTTC. Its translation: CASRPGRDRSYEQYF. The chain couples TRBV6-1 to TRBJ2-7; TRBD1 matches 8 bases. Germline V gene data show CDR1 as MNHNS and CDR2 as SASEGT. The CDR3 runs to 15 residues. The J segment lost 1 base and the V segment lost 6 bases, leaving 8 bases of the junction unmatched.

The CDR3 region is CASSQVKGDYGYTF. The CDR3 DNA sequence: TGCGCCAGCAGCCAAGTAAAAGGCGACTATGGCTACACCTTC. The chain joins TRBV4-1 to TRBJ1-2; D unresolved. V lost 1 base to trimming and J lost 3 bases, with 9 bases between them. Per the germline V gene, CDR1 is MGHRA and CDR2 is YSYEKL. The CDR3 is 14 amino acids.